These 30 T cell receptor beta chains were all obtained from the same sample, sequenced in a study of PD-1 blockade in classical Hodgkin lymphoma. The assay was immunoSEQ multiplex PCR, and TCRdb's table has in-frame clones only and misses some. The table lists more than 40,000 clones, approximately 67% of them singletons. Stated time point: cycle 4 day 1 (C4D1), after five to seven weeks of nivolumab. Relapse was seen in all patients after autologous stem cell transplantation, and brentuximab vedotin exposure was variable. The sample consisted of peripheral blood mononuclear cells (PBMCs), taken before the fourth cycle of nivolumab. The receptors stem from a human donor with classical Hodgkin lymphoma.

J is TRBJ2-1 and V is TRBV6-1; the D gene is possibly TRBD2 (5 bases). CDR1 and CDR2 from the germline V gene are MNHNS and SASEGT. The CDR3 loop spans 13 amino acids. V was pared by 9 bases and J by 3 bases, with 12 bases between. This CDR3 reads CASHEGGYNEQFF. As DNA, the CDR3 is TGTGCCAGTCACGAGGGTGGCTACAATGAGCAGTTCTTC.

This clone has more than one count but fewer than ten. The CDR3 region is CASSMPVQGGDYGYTF. CDR3 nucleotide sequence: TGTGCCAGCTCCATGCCCGTACAGGGGGGGGACTATGGCTACACCTTC. The J gene is TRBJ1-2, the V gene TRBV7-9; TRBD1 matches 8 bases. Germline V lookup: CDR1 SEHNR, CDR2 FQNEAQ (reference sequence). V was clipped by 8 bases and J by 3 bases; unmatched bases: 14. This CDR3 is 16 amino acids long.

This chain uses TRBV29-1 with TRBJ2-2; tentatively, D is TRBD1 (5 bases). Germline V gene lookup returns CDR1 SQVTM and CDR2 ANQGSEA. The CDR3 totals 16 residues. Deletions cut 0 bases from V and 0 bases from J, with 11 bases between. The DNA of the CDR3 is TGCAGCGTTGAAGATCCCCGGACAACGAACACCGGGGAGCTGTTTTTT. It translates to CSVEDPRTTNTGELFF.

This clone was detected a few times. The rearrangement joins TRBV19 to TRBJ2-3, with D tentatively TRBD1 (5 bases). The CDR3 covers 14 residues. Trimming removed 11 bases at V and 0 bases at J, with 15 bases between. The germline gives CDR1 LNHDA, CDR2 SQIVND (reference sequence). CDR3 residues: CAVATEDSTDTQYF. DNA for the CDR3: TGTGCCGTGGCGACAGAAGATAGCACAGATACGCAGTATTTT. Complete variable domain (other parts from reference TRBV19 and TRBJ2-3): DGGITQSPKYLFRKEGQNVTLSCEQNLNHDAMYWYRQDPGQGLRLIYYSQIVNDFQKGDIAEGYSVSREKKESFPLTVTSAQKNPTAFYLCAVATEDSTDTQYFGPGTRLTVL.

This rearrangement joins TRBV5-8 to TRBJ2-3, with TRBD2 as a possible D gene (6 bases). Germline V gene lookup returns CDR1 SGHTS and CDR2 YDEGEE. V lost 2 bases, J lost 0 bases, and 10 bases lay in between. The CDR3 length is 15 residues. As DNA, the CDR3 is TGTGCCAGCAGCTTTTTGGGAGGCAGCACAGATACGCAGTATTTT. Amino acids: CASSFLGGSTDTQYF.

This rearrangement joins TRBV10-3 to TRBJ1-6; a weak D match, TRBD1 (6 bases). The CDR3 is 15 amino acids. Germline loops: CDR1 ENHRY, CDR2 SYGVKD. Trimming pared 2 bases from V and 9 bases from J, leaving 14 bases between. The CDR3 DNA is TGTGCCATCAGTGAGGTCGGGGGGGCTGGTTCACCCCTCCACTTT. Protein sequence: CAISEVGGAGSPLHF.

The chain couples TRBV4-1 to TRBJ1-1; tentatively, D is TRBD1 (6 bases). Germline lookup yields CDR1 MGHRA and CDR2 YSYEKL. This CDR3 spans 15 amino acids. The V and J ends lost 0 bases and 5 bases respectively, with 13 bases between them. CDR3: CASSQDGGSITEAFF. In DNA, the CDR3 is TGCGCCAGCAGCCAAGATGGGGGCAGTATAACTGAAGCTTTCTTT.

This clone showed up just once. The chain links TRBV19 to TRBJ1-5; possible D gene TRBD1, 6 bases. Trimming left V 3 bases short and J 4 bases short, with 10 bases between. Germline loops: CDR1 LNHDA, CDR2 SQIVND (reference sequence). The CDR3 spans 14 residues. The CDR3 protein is CASSIKGQNQPQHF. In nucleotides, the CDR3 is TGTGCCAGTAGTATTAAAGGACAGAATCAGCCCCAGCATTTT.

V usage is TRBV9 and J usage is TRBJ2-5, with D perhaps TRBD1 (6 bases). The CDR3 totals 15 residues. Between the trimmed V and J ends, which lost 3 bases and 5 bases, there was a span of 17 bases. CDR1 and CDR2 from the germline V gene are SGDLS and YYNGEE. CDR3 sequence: CASSAHREVMETQYF. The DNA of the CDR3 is TGTGCCAGCAGCGCCCACAGGGAAGTGATGGAGACCCAGTACTTC.

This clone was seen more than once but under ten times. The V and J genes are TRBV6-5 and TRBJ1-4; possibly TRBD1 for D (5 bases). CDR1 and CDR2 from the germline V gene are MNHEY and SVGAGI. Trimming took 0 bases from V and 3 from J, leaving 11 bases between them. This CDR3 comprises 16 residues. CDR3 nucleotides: TGTGCCAGCAGTTACTCGAATGGGGCGTCTAATGAAAAACTGTTTTTT. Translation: CASSYSNGASNEKLFF.

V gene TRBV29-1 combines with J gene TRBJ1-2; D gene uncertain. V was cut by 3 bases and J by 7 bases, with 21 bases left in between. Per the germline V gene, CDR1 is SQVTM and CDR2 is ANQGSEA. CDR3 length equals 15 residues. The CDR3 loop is CSVEAWRLKGGGYTF. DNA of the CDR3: TGCAGCGTTGAGGCCTGGAGGTTAAAGGGAGGTGGCTACACCTTC.

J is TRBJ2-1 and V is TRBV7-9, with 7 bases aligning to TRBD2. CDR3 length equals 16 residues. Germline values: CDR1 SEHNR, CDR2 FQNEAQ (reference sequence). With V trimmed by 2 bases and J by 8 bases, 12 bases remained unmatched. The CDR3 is CASSLTGGVLGHEQFF. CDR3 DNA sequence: TGTGCCAGCAGCTTAACGGGGGGAGTGTTAGGCCATGAGCAGTTCTTC. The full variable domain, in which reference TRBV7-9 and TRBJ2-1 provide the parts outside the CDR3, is DTGVSQNPRHKITKRGQNVTFRCDPISEHNRLYWYRQTLGQGPEFLTYFQNEAQLEKSRLLSDRFSAERPKGSFSTLEIQRTEQGDSAMYLCASSLTGGVLGHEQFFGPGTRLTVL.

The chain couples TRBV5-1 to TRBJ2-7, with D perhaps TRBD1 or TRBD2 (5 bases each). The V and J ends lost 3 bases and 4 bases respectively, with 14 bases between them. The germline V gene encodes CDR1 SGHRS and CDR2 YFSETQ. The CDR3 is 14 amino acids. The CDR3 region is CASSYEGTAYEQYF. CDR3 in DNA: TGCGCCAGCAGCTATGAGGGGACCGCGTACGAGCAGTACTTC.

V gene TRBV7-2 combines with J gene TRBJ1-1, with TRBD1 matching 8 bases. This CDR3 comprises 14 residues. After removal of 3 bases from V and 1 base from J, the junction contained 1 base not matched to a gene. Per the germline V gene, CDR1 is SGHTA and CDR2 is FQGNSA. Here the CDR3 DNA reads TGTGCCAGCAGCTTCGGGACAGGGAACACTGAAGCTTTCTTT. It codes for CASSFGTGNTEAFF.

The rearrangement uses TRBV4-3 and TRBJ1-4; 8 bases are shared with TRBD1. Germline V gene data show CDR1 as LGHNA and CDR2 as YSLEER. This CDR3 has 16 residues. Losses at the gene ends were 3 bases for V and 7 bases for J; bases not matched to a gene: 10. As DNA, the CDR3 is TGCGCCAGCAGCCAGGGCTCCGGGACAGGCCTTGAAAAACTGTTTTTT. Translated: CASSQGSGTGLEKLFF.

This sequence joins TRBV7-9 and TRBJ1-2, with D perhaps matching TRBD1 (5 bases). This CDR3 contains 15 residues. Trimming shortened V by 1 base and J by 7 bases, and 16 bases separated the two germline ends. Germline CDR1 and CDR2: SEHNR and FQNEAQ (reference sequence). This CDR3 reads CASSLERSRDAGYTF. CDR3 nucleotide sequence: TGTGCCAGCAGCTTAGAACGGAGCAGGGACGCTGGCTACACCTTC.

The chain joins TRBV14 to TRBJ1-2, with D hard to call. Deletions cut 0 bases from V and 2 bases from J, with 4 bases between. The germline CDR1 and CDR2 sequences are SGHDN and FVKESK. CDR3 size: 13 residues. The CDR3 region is CASSQERNYGYTF. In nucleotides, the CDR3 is TGTGCCAGCAGCCAAGAGAGGAACTATGGCTACACCTTC.

CDR3 DNA sequence: TGTGCCACCAGCAAGGACAGAACGGGGGAGCTGTTTTTT. Residues: CATSKDRTGELFF. The V call is TRBV15, the J call TRBJ2-2; possible D gene TRBD1, 6 bases. The CDR3 extends over 13 amino acids. With 4 bases removed from V and 8 bases from J, the gap between germline ends came to 11 bases. In germline, CDR1 is LNHNV, CDR2 YYDKDF (reference sequence).

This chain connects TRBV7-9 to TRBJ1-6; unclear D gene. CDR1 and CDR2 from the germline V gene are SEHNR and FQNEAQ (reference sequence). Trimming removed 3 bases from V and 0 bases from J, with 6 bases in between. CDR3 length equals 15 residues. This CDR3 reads CASSFYSSYNSPLHF. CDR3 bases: TGTGCCAGCAGCTTCTATAGCTCCTATAATTCACCCCTCCACTTT.

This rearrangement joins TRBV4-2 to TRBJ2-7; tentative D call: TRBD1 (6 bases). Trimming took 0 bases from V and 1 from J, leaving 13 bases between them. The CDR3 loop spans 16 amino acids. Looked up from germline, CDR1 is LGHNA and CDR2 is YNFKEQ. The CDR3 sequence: CASSQEAGESSYEQYF. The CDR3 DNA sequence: TGTGCCAGCAGCCAAGAGGCAGGGGAGAGTTCCTACGAGCAGTACTTC.

As DNA, the CDR3 is TGTGCCAGCAGCCCCGGGACAGGGGCCACCGGGGAGCTGTTTTTT. Translating gives CASSPGTGATGELFF. The chain recombines TRBV5-6 with TRBJ2-2; 10 nucleotides agree with TRBD1. The ends lost 4 bases at V and 4 bases at J; junction bases unmatched: 4. The CDR3 is made up of 15 amino acids. Germline loops: CDR1 SGHDT, CDR2 YYEEEE.

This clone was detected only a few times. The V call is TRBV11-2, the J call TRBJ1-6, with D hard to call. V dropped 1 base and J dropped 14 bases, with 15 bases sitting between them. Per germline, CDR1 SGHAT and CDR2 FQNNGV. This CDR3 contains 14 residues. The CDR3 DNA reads TGTGCCAGCAGCTTAGCCAGTGGGGTCGGGGCCCTCCACTTT. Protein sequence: CASSLASGVGALHF.

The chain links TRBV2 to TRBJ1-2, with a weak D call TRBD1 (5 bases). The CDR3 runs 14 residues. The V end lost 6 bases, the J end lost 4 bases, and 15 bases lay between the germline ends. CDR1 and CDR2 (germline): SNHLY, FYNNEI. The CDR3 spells CASRPDSGSYGYTF. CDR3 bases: TGTGCCAGCAGACCAGACAGTGGATCCTATGGCTACACCTTC.

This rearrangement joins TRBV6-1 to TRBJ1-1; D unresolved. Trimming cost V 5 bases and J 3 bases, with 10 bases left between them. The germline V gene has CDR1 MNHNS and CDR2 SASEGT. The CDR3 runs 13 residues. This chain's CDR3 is CASSTYQDTEAFF. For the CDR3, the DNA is TGTGCCAGCAGTACCTACCAGGACACTGAAGCTTTCTTT.

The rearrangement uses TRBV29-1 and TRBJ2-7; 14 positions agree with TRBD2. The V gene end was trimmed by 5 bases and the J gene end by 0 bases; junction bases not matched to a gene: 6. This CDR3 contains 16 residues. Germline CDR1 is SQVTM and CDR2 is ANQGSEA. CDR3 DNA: TGCAGCGTTTCCGGACTAGCGGGGGGTTCCTCCTACGAGCAGTACTTC. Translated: CSVSGLAGGSSYEQYF.

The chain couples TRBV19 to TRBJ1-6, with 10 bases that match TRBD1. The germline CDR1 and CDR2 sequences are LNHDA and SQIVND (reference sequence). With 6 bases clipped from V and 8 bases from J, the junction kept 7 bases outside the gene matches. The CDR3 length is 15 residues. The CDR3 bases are TGTGCCAGTAGACTTCTCGGGACAGGGGATTCACCCCTCCACTTT. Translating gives CASRLLGTGDSPLHF.

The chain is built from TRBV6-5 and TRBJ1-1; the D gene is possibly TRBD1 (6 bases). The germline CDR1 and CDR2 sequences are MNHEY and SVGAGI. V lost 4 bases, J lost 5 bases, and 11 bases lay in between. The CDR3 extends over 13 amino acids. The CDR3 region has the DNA TGTGCCAGCAGTTTAATCACAGGGACTGAAGCTTTCTTT. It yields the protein CASSLITGTEAFF.

The CDR3 sequence: CAISESSRTDTQYF. The CDR3, as DNA: TGTGCCATCAGTGAGTCCAGCCGCACAGATACGCAGTATTTT. This chain connects TRBV10-3 to TRBJ2-3; the D is unclear. From germline, CDR1 is ENHRY and CDR2 SYGVKD. The CDR3 runs 14 residues. V lost 0 bases to trimming and J lost 1 base, with 5 bases between them.

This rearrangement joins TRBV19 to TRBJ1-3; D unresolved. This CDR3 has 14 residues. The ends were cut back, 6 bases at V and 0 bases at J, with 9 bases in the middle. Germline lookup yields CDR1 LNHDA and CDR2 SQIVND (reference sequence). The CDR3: CASRIRGSGNTIYF. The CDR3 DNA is TGTGCCAGTAGAATACGCGGCTCTGGAAACACCATATATTTT.

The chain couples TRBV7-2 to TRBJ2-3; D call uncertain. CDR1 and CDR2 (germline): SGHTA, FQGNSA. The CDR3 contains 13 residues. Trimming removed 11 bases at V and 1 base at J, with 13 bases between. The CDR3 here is CASTRSGTDTQYF. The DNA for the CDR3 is TGTGCCTCTACCCGGTCCGGCACAGATACGCAGTATTTT.